This T cell receptor (beta chain) was documented in a study of blood T cell repertoires in COVID-19. Study-wide background: Collection of acute and convalescent COVID-19 samples took place in the United States, Italy and Spain.

The method was immunoSEQ multiplex PCR; TCRdb's version includes in-frame clones alone and lacks a portion of them. The sample has 45,000 to 55,000 clones, about 92% seen once. The germline CDR1 and CDR2 sequences are SGHRS and YFSETQ. V dropped 4 bases and J dropped 4; count of bases not matched to a gene: 6. This CDR3 is built from 14 residues. The chain links TRBV5-1 to TRBJ2-3; 7 positions agree with TRBD1. The sample was peripheral blood. The clonotype was recovered from a human donor in a cohort sampled during active COVID-19. CDR3: CASSIGQAADTQYF. The CDR3, as DNA: TGCGCCAGCAGCATCGGACAGGCGGCAGATACGCAGTATTTT.